This is a list of T cell receptor beta chains from one sample in a study of T cell repertoires in cytomegalovirus infection. TCRdb reprocessed the reads via MiXCR and lists one record per CDR3 protein. The table includes tens of thousands of distinct CDR3 sequences, approximately 22% detected once. Antigen specificity for these receptors is unknown. Sequencing used PBMCs, sequenced either directly or after in vitro stimulation (not recorded which). Receptors were obtained from a human donor in good health (CMV status not recorded). Some clones in this sample may be carry-over from other donors' samples. Both conserved end residues are part of each CDR3. A D gene is named only where the DNA matches it firmly. Clone size is stated in some rows and not others, as once, few, many or a class when expanded.

V gene	clone size	D gene	J gene	CDR3 protein	CDR3 DNA
TRBV19	few	NA	TRBJ1-2	CASSDQAEPFHGYTF	TGTGCCAGTAGTGACCAGGCCGAACCGTTCCATGGCTACACCTTC
TRBV7-8	many	TRBD2	TRBJ2-1	CASSLGIRAGGRYNEQFF	TGTGCCAGCAGCTTGGGGATTCGAGCGGGGGGGCGGTACAATGAGCAGTTCTTC
TRBV10-3	NA	NA	TRBJ2-3	CAISARRAGTYTDTQYF	TGTGCCATCAGTGCGCGGCGGGCGGGCACCTACACAGATACGCAGTATTTT
TRBV3-1	many	NA	TRBJ1-2	CASSPSWGEPNYGYTF	TGTGCCAGCAGCCCTAGCTGGGGTGAACCTAACTATGGCTACACCTTC
TRBV28	few	NA	TRBJ1-6	CASSGYSPLHF	TGTGCCAGCAGTGGGTATTCACCCCTCCACTTT
TRBV20-1	few	TRBD1	TRBJ2-5	CSAPTAGGAGETQYF	TGCAGTGCGCCTACCGCAGGGGGCGCGGGGGAGACCCAGTACTTC
TRBV12-3/TRBV12-4	NA	NA	TRBJ1-2	CASSPQRGYGYTF	TGTGCCAGCAGTCCTCAGCGGGGGTATGGCTACACCTTC
TRBV19	few	NA	TRBJ1-2	CASSMGTGYGYTF	TGTGCCAGTAGTATGGGCACTGGGTATGGCTACACCTTC
TRBV7-2	many	NA	TRBJ1-6	CASSLTNSPLHF	TGTGCCAGCAGCCTGACGAATTCACCCCTCCACTTT
TRBV20-1	many	TRBD1	TRBJ2-5	CSAREGTGGAGQETQYF	TGCAGTGCTAGAGAGGGGACAGGGGGCGCGGGGCAAGAGACCCAGTACTTC
TRBV7-9	NA	NA	TRBJ2-7	CASSSWDPRGEQYF	TGTGCCAGCAGCTCCTGGGACCCCAGAGGTGAGCAGTACTTC
TRBV7-8	many	TRBD1	TRBJ1-4	CASSNNPGQANEKLFF	TGTGCCAGCAGCAACAACCCGGGACAGGCGAATGAAAAACTGTTTTTT
TRBV6-5	few	NA	TRBJ2-5	CASKRDRTETQYF	TGTGCCAGCAAAAGGGACCGCACGGAGACCCAGTACTTC
TRBV7-4	NA	TRBD1	TRBJ2-7	CASSPGTAGLDYEQYF	TGTGCCAGCAGCCCGGGGACAGCTGGCCTCGACTACGAGCAGTACTTC
TRBV29-1	few	NA	TRBJ2-1	CSVEPRLTDNEQFF	TGCAGCGTTGAACCCCGGTTGACAGACAATGAGCAGTTCTTC
TRBV6-5	NA	NA	TRBJ2-7	CASRRDSAYEQYF	TGTGCCAGCAGACGGGACTCGGCCTACGAGCAGTACTTC
TRBV7-2	many	NA	TRBJ1-2	CASSLGSPLANYGYTF	TGTGCCAGCAGCTTAGGGAGTCCCTTAGCTAACTATGGCTACACCTTC
TRBV7-9	many	TRBD2	TRBJ2-3	CASSPTRLAGVADTQYF	TGTGCCAGCAGCCCTACAAGACTAGCGGGAGTGGCAGATACGCAGTATTTT
TRBV7-9	NA	NA	TRBJ1-2	CASSFWGERSYGYTF	TGTGCCAGCAGCTTCTGGGGGGAACGGAGCTATGGCTACACCTTC
TRBV2	few	NA	TRBJ2-3	CASSYDRLRGADTQYF	TGTGCCAGCAGTTACGATCGTCTTCGCGGCGCAGATACGCAGTATTTT
TRBV7-7	NA	TRBD1	TRBJ2-3	CASSTRQGSGTQYF	TGTGCCAGCAGCACCCGACAGGGTTCGGGTACGCAGTATTTT
TRBV11-2	NA	NA	TRBJ2-7	CASSLEPLSYEQYF	TGTGCCAGCAGCCTAGAGCCCCTCTCCTACGAGCAGTACTTC
TRBV2	few	TRBD2	TRBJ2-4	CASSELFLGGYKNIQYF	TGTGCCAGCAGTGAGCTTTTCTTGGGAGGGTACAAAAACATTCAGTACTTC
TRBV12-3/TRBV12-4	many	TRBD2	TRBJ2-1	CASSRGGSYNEQFF	TGTGCCAGCAGTCGGGGGGGCTCCTACAATGAGCAGTTCTTC
TRBV6-5	NA	NA	TRBJ2-7	CASQDYSYEQYF	TGTGCCAGCCAGGACTACTCCTACGAGCAGTACTTC
TRBV6-5	many	NA	TRBJ2-7	CASKGTGKAYEQYF	TGTGCCAGCAAAGGGACGGGAAAAGCCTACGAGCAGTACTTC
TRBV7-2	many	TRBD2	TRBJ2-3	CASSGTSGGMDTQYF	TGTGCCAGCAGCGGAACTAGCGGGGGAATGGATACGCAGTATTTT
TRBV28	many	TRBD2	TRBJ2-7	CATVFSGSFGEQYF	TGTGCCACCGTATTTAGCGGGAGTTTCGGCGAGCAGTACTTC
TRBV6-6	NA	NA	TRBJ1-5	CASSYRAQPQHF	TGTGCCAGCAGTTACAGAGCTCAGCCCCAGCATTTT
TRBV20-1	NA	NA	TRBJ1-1	CSARRTVNTEAFF	TGCAGTGCTAGAAGGACAGTGAACACTGAAGCTTTCTTT
TRBV4-2	few	NA	TRBJ1-3	CASSLTGYSGNTIYF	TGTGCCAGCAGCCTCACAGGGTACTCTGGAAACACCATATATTTT
TRBV7-2	many	NA	TRBJ1-5	CASSLNRDYQPQHF	TGTGCCAGCAGCTTAAACAGGGACTATCAGCCCCAGCATTTT
TRBV6-2/TRBV6-3	many	NA	TRBJ2-1	CASSHLGGAYNEQFF	TGTGCCAGCAGTCACCTGGGGGGAGCCTACAATGAGCAGTTCTTC
TRBV6-2/TRBV6-3	NA	TRBD1	TRBJ1-1	CASSYGPGQGGRTEAFF	TGTGCCAGCAGTTACGGACCGGGACAGGGAGGGAGAACTGAAGCTTTCTTT
TRBV27	NA	NA	TRBJ2-7	CASSWQGESSYEQYF	TGTGCCAGCAGTTGGCAGGGCGAAAGTTCCTACGAGCAGTACTTC
TRBV2	NA	TRBD2	TRBJ2-1	CASSEGAGGIREQFF	TGTGCCAGCAGTGAAGGGGCGGGAGGGATCAGAGAGCAGTTCTTC